Described below is a single T cell receptor (beta chain) sequence and its context. The antigen remains undetermined. Per germline, CDR1 MNHNS and CDR2 SASEGT. Between the trimmed V and J ends, which lost 1 base and 8 bases, there was a span of 5 bases. The CDR3 is 11 residues long. This sample was included in a study of siplizumab effects on memory and regulatory T cells. Study findings and constraints: Contribution to the alloresponse seemed major for naive T cells, which also seemed more diverse than memory cells. Alloreactive sequences tracing back to unstimulated CD4+ memory cells fell significantly with siplizumab. The study found that mappable alloreactive CD4+ clones averaged about 70% Treg-derived with siplizumab and roughly 27% in controls. Siplizumab cultures yielded proliferating Tregs whose suppressive function was not confirmed.

The table came from immunoSEQ multiplex PCR; TCRdb's copy has only in-frame clones and leaves some out. This sample has fewer than 85,000 clones, with about nine tenths found just once. This clonotype was sampled from a human donor in good health. This chain connects TRBV6-1 to TRBJ1-1, with D uncertain. The sequenced sample was Tregs sorted from blood. CDR3 DNA sequence: TGTGCCAGCAGTGAAGGGTGGGAAGCTTTCTTT. It specifies CASSEGWEAFF.